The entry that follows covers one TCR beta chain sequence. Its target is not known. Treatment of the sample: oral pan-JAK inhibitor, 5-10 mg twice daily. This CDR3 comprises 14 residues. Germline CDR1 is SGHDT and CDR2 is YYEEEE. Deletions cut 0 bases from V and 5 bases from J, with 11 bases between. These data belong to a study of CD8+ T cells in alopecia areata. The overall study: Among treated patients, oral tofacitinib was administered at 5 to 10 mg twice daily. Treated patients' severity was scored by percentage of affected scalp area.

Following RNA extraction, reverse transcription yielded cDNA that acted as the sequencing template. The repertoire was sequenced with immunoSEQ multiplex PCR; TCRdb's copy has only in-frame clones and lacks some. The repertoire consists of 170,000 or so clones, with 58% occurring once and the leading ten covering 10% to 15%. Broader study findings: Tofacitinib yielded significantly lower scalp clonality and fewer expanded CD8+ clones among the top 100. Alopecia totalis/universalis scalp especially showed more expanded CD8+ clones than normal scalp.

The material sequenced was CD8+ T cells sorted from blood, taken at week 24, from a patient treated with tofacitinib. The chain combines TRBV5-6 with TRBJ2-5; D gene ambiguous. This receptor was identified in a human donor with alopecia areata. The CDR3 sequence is CASSLGAIGETQYF. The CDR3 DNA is TGTGCCAGCAGCTTGGGCGCGATCGGGGAGACCCAGTACTTC.